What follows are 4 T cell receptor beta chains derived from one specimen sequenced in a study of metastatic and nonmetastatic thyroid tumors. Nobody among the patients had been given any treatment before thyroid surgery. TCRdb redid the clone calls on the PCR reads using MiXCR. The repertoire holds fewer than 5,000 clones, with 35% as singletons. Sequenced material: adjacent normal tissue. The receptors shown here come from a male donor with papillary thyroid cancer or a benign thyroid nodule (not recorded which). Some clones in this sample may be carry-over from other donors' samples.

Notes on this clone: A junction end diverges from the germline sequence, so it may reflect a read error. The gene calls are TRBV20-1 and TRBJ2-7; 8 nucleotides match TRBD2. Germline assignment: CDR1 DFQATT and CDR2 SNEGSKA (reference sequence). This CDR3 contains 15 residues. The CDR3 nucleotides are TGCAGTGATAGGGGGGCTAGCGGGCAAACCGACGAGCATTACTTC. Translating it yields CSDRGASGQTDEHYF.

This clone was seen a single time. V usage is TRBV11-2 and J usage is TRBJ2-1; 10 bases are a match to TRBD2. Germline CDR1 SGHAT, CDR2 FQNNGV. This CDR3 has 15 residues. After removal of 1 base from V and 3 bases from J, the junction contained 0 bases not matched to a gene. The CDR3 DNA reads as TGTGCCAGCAGCTTAGGACTAGCGGGCTACAATGAGCAGTTCTTC. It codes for CASSLGLAGYNEQFF.

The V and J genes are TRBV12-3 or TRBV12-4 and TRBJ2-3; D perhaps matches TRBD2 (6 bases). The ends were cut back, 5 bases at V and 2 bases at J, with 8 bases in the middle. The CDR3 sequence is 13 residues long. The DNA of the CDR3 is TGTGCCAGCAGTGAACTAGCCACAGATACGCAGTATTTT. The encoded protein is CASSELATDTQYF.

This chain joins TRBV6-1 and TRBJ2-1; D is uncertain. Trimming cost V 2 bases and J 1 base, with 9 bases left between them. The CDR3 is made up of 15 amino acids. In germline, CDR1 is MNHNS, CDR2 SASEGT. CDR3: CASSEQPSSYNEQFF. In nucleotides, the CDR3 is TGTGCCAGCAGTGAACAGCCATCGTCCTACAATGAGCAGTTCTTC.